This TCR beta chain was retrieved from a study of T cell responses to AZD1222 COVID-19 vaccine. Notes on the study in general: Possibly, clonal diversity was underestimated; donors were largely white British and included more females. Repertoire sampling was restricted to post-peak T cell response timepoints. Spike as a whole was targeted by vaccine-associated CD4 TCRs, dominant at 160-218 and 743-854.

This table comes from immunoSEQ multiplex PCR, and its TCRdb copy is limited to in-frame clones, with some not included. This sample has around 150,000 clones; 90% to 95% occur once, and the top ten carry roughly 4%. The CDR3 runs 15 residues. Germline CDR1 MGHDK, CDR2 SYGVNS. With V trimmed by 11 bases and J by 1 base, 9 bases remained unmatched. Comment on this clone: Its antigen remains unknown.

The V call is TRBV25-1, the J call TRBJ2-7; 12 bases fit TRBD2. The sequence came from an adult who received the AZD1222 COVID-19 vaccine. The specimen comprised peripheral blood, sampled 28 days after the second AZD1222 dose. In DNA form, the CDR3 reads TGTGCCTCCCGCCCCGGGACTAGCGGGTCCTACGAGCAGTACTTC. Translated, it gives CASRPGTSGSYEQYF.